This entry lists 16 T cell receptor beta chains sequenced from one sample in a study of vaccination and CD4 T cells after COVID-19. An Oncomine TCR Beta short-read assay was used to sequence the DNA from cultured CD4+ T cells. TCRdb reprocessed the PCR reads with MiXCR, giving one entry per CDR3 protein. The sample yields approximately 17,000 distinct CDR3 sequences, approximately 53% seen once. Treatment given: roughly nine-day PBMC culture with coronavirus spike peptide pools or control peptides (ViraFEST assay). These TCRs' antigens remain unknown. The sequencing sample was made of CD4+ T cells from blood, cultured in vitro. These receptors all come from a human donor who had recovered from COVID-19.

The rearrangement uses TRBV11-2 and TRBJ2-7; 10 bases map to TRBD1. V was pared by 5 bases and J by 5 bases, with 9 bases of the junction left unmatched. This CDR3 is 15 amino acids long. Germline V CDR1 and CDR2: SGHAT, FQNNGV. CDR3 sequence: CASSQKGQGLDEQYF. The CDR3 nucleotides are TGTGCCAGCAGCCAAAAGGGACAGGGGCTTGACGAGCAGTACTTC.

This sequence joins TRBV7-9 and TRBJ1-2, with 7 positions matching TRBD1. V trimming: 4 bases; J trimming: 1 base; junction bases outside the gene matches: 9. This CDR3 comprises 16 residues. Germline-derived CDR1 and CDR2 are SEHNR and FQNEAQ (reference sequence). CDR3 nucleotides: TGTGCCAGCAGCTCAGGAACCGGGACAGTTAACTATGGCTACACCTTC. It specifies CASSSGTGTVNYGYTF.

This clonotype has only a few counts. The gene calls are TRBV20-1 and TRBJ1-1, with D unclear. The ends were cut back, 6 bases at V and 4 bases at J, with 15 bases in the middle. CDR1 and CDR2 (germline): DFQATT, SNEGSKA (reference sequence). There are 13 residues in the CDR3. The CDR3 loop reads CSAPSALSTEAFF. The CDR3 coding sequence is TGCAGTGCCCCCAGCGCCTTGAGCACTGAAGCTTTCTTT.

The V call is TRBV7-8, the J call TRBJ2-7, with TRBD1 identical over 9 bases. The ends lost 3 bases at V and 6 bases at J; junction bases unmatched: 6. Germline CDR1 reads SGHVS; CDR2 reads FQNEAQ. The CDR3 spans 14 residues. The CDR3 sequence: CASSFPDRGREQYF. The CDR3 nucleotides read TGTGCCAGCAGCTTCCCGGACAGGGGTCGCGAGCAGTACTTC.

The rearrangement joins TRBV28 to TRBJ1-5; D unresolved. Germline V CDR1 and CDR2: MDHEN, SYDVKM. This CDR3 contains 12 residues. Trimming left V 2 bases short and J 7 bases short, with 6 bases between. The CDR3 sequence: CASSLVRQPQHF. DNA of the CDR3: TGTGCCAGCAGTTTAGTCCGGCAGCCCCAGCATTTT.

The rearrangement joins TRBV6-5 to TRBJ2-1, with TRBD2 as a possible D gene (5 bases). Germline V gives CDR1 MNHEY, CDR2 SVGAGI. Trimming took 0 bases from V and 10 from J, leaving 16 bases between them. The CDR3 covers 15 residues. The CDR3 here is CASSYSVQPGGEQFF. Here the CDR3 DNA reads TGTGCCAGCAGTTACTCGGTCCAGCCCGGCGGGGAGCAGTTCTTC.

The rearrangement uses TRBV6-5 and TRBJ1-5, with TRBD1 as a possible D gene (6 bases). With 4 bases removed from V and 0 bases from J, the gap between germline ends came to 10 bases. Per germline, CDR1 MNHEY and CDR2 SVGAGI. The CDR3 runs 15 residues. The CDR3 region is CASSFRGISNQPQHF. CDR3 coding DNA: TGTGCCAGCAGTTTTAGGGGGATTAGCAATCAGCCCCAGCATTTT.

This chain uses TRBV5-1 with TRBJ2-7, with 9 nucleotides matching TRBD2. There are 18 residues in the CDR3. V lost 4 bases to trimming and J lost 5 bases; unmatched junction nucleotides: 19. Germline lookup yields CDR1 SGHRS and CDR2 YFSETQ. Written as DNA, the CDR3 is TGCGCCAGCAGCACTGGGAGAGATAGCGGGAGAATTCTGCACGAGCAGTACTTC. Translated: CASSTGRDSGRILHEQYF.

This clonotype came up a few times. This chain connects TRBV7-9 to TRBJ1-1; unclear D gene. The V and J ends lost 11 bases and 5 bases respectively, with 12 bases between them. CDR3 length equals 11 residues. Germline V lookup: CDR1 SEHNR, CDR2 FQNEAQ (reference sequence). In DNA form, the CDR3 reads TGTGCCGGCGTTCGAAGTACTGAAGCTTTCTTT. Translating gives CAGVRSTEAFF.

This clonotype was counted only a few times. V usage is TRBV20-1 and J usage is TRBJ1-2; 7 bases are shared with TRBD1. This CDR3 spans 12 amino acids. The V and J ends lost 5 bases and 0 bases, in that order; junction bases with no gene match: 0. The germline V gene encodes CDR1 DFQATT and CDR2 SNEGSKA (reference sequence). In DNA form, the CDR3 reads TGCAGTGCTGGGACAGCTAACTATGGCTACACCTTC. Protein sequence: CSAGTANYGYTF.

The genes are TRBV6-5 and TRBJ1-1; weak D call: TRBD1 (5 bases). In germline, CDR1 is MNHEY, CDR2 SVGAGI. Trimming took 3 bases from V and 4 from J, leaving 9 bases between them. CDR3 length equals 13 residues. This chain's CDR3 is CASSYPTGTEAFF. The CDR3 DNA sequence: TGTGCCAGCAGTTATCCAACAGGCACTGAAGCTTTCTTT.

The J gene is TRBJ2-5, the V gene TRBV7-9, with a possible D match to TRBD2 (5 bases). CDR3 length: 14 residues. Germline CDR1 SEHNR, CDR2 FQNEAQ (reference sequence). Trimming cost V 1 base and J 0 bases, with 6 bases left between them. The CDR3 sequence: CASSLDGNQETQYF. CDR3 bases: TGTGCCAGCAGCTTAGACGGGAACCAAGAGACCCAGTACTTC.

This clonotype came up a few times. The chain links TRBV20-1 to TRBJ2-7; D may correspond to TRBD1 or TRBD2 (5 bases each). The CDR3 spans 14 residues. Trimming cost V 6 bases and J 3 bases, with 18 bases left between them. Germline CDR1 DFQATT, CDR2 SNEGSKA (reference sequence). In DNA, the CDR3 is TGCAGTGCGAGGGACGCAACAACCTTCTACGAGCAGTACTTC. This codes for CSARDATTFYEQYF.

The chain employs TRBV2 and TRBJ1-1; the D gene is possibly TRBD1 (5 bases). The CDR3 has 14 residues. The ends were cut back, 4 bases at V and 3 bases at J, with 12 bases in the middle. Germline V gene data show CDR1 as SNHLY and CDR2 as FYNNEI. The CDR3 DNA reads TGTGCCAGCAGTGTAATGACAGTCGACACTGAAGCTTTCTTT. The encoded protein is CASSVMTVDTEAFF. Full variable domain (missing parts from reference TRBV2 and TRBJ1-1): EPEVTQTPSHQVTQMGQEVILRCVPISNHLYFYWYRQILGQKVEFLVSFYNNEISEKSEIFDDQFSVERPDGSNFTLKIRSTKLEDSAMYFCASSVMTVDTEAFFGQGTRLTVV.

This chain uses TRBV5-1 with TRBJ1-1, with D hard to call. Between the trimmed V and J ends, which lost 2 bases and 3 bases, there was a span of 11 bases. The CDR3 totals 14 residues. The V gene's germline CDR1 is SGHRS and CDR2 YFSETQ. CDR3 sequence reads: CASSFEGYDTEAFF. The CDR3 DNA follows: TGCGCCAGCAGCTTTGAGGGTTACGACACTGAAGCTTTCTTT.

V and J are TRBV27 and TRBJ2-1; no clear D. The V and J ends lost 5 bases and 8 bases respectively, with 22 bases between them. The V gene's germline CDR1 is MNHEY and CDR2 SMNVEV (reference sequence). There are 16 residues in the CDR3. For the CDR3, the DNA is TGTGCCAGCAGTCCCCTTTCGATGAAGGCTCGGCATGAGCAGTTCTTC. Its translation is CASSPLSMKARHEQFF.